Listed below are T cell receptor beta chains from one sample, sequenced in a study of blood T cell repertoires in COVID-19. The table came from immunoSEQ multiplex PCR; TCRdb's copy has only in-frame clones and leaves some out. In the table there are around 300,000 clones, over 75% of which are singletons. Sequencing input: PBMCs or T cells enriched from blood (not recorded which). The source is a young man who had recovered from COVID-19. The CDR3 runs from the conserved cysteine through the conserved F or W. Fields, in order: J gene, V gene, CDR3 protein.

J gene: TRBJ1-2
V gene: TRBV3-1/TRBV3-2
CDR3 protein: CASSQWGRGRRDYGYTF

J gene: TRBJ1-5
V gene: TRBV4-1
CDR3 protein: CASSRWDSGDQPQHF

J gene: TRBJ2-7
V gene: TRBV5-4
CDR3 protein: CASSRGTSGGSYEQYF

J gene: TRBJ2-6
V gene: TRBV27
CDR3 protein: CASSPLGGANVLTF

J gene: TRBJ2-2
V gene: TRBV28
CDR3 protein: CASSYLPGRTNTGELFF

J gene: TRBJ2-5
V gene: TRBV7-2
CDR3 protein: CASSLTLWDRQETQYF

J gene: TRBJ2-3
V gene: TRBV2
CDR3 protein: CASKYSGERDTQYF

J gene: TRBJ1-4
V gene: TRBV19
CDR3 protein: CASRDRVSYEKLFF

J gene: TRBJ2-3
V gene: TRBV13
CDR3 protein: CASSCLRDGGGTDTQYF

J gene: TRBJ1-6
V gene: TRBV2
CDR3 protein: CASSEIGLFNSPLHF

J gene: TRBJ1-6
V gene: TRBV20-1
CDR3 protein: CSAAPTGFLHF

J gene: TRBJ2-2
V gene: TRBV9
CDR3 protein: CASQGGNTGELFF

J gene: TRBJ2-1
V gene: TRBV25-1
CDR3 protein: CASSEFLAGGHNEQFF

J gene: TRBJ1-4
V gene: TRBV28
CDR3 protein: CASSTNEKLFF

J gene: TRBJ1-2
V gene: TRBV6-2/TRBV6-3
CDR3 protein: CASSIQGSRVGYTF

J gene: TRBJ1-1
V gene: TRBV10-3
CDR3 protein: CAISEPGTGTTEAFF

J gene: TRBJ1-2
V gene: TRBV19
CDR3 protein: CASSMTVSANYGYTF

J gene: TRBJ2-2
V gene: TRBV5-1
CDR3 protein: CASSLVEGPTGELFF

J gene: TRBJ2-7
V gene: TRBV29-1
CDR3 protein: CSLEEGMSYEQYF

J gene: TRBJ2-2
V gene: TRBV4-2
CDR3 protein: CASSPAGLAGVSGELFF

J gene: TRBJ2-5
V gene: TRBV2
CDR3 protein: CASRNALKGRVTQETQYF

J gene: TRBJ2-7
V gene: TRBV3-1/TRBV3-2
CDR3 protein: CASSLRPGSSYEQYF

J gene: TRBJ2-5
V gene: TRBV4-1
CDR3 protein: CASSQDRASGGASRETQYF

J gene: TRBJ1-4
V gene: TRBV28
CDR3 protein: CASSSVGTNEKLFF

J gene: TRBJ1-6
V gene: TRBV7-8
CDR3 protein: CASSSTGSSYNSPLHF

J gene: TRBJ2-1
V gene: TRBV9
CDR3 protein: CASSPTGQRDNEQFF

J gene: TRBJ2-7
V gene: TRBV6-5
CDR3 protein: CASSSGQGGRYEQYF

J gene: TRBJ2-2
V gene: TRBV7-6
CDR3 protein: CASSSSGGGWVGELFF

J gene: TRBJ2-2
V gene: TRBV21-1
CDR3 protein: CASSNSDSIYTGELFF

J gene: TRBJ2-3
V gene: TRBV11-2
CDR3 protein: CASSLGVTNTDTQYF

J gene: TRBJ2-2
V gene: TRBV3-1/TRBV3-2
CDR3 protein: CASSPPKGRGNTGELFF

J gene: TRBJ1-3
V gene: TRBV2
CDR3 protein: CASSEARGYAGNTIYF

J gene: TRBJ2-3
V gene: TRBV6-5
CDR3 protein: CASRLAASTDTQYF

J gene: TRBJ2-5
V gene: TRBV11-3
CDR3 protein: CASSSSRRTSPVWPQYF

J gene: TRBJ1-3
V gene: TRBV6-5
CDR3 protein: CASSYGQFSGNTIYF

J gene: TRBJ2-5
V gene: TRBV5-1
CDR3 protein: CASSSDTQETQYF

J gene: TRBJ1-5
V gene: TRBV15
CDR3 protein: CATSGGQGPQRPQHF

J gene: TRBJ2-7
V gene: TRBV10-3
CDR3 protein: CAISESSAGEKNEQYF

J gene: TRBJ2-5
V gene: TRBV2
CDR3 protein: CASSPGQLRETQYF

J gene: TRBJ2-3
V gene: TRBV5-1
CDR3 protein: CASSLGLLADPSTDTQYF

J gene: TRBJ2-3
V gene: TRBV18
CDR3 protein: CASSPRQGLTDTQYF

J gene: TRBJ2-1
V gene: TRBV18
CDR3 protein: CASSPSGSYNEQFF

J gene: TRBJ1-5
V gene: TRBV19
CDR3 protein: CASSWLQGAGNQPQHF

J gene: TRBJ2-7
V gene: TRBV28
CDR3 protein: CASSLRTAPEVSYEQYF

J gene: TRBJ1-2
V gene: TRBV28
CDR3 protein: CASGEADYGYTF

J gene: TRBJ2-5
V gene: TRBV11-2
CDR3 protein: CASSWVTGSPQETQYF

J gene: TRBJ1-3
V gene: TRBV6-5
CDR3 protein: CASGIGGSGNTIYF

J gene: TRBJ1-4
V gene: TRBV18
CDR3 protein: CASSPPTDPTNEKLFF

J gene: TRBJ1-5
V gene: TRBV28
CDR3 protein: CASREAGGLINQPQHF

J gene: TRBJ1-2
V gene: TRBV6-7
CDR3 protein: CASSYPKRRRDGYTF

J gene: TRBJ2-7
V gene: TRBV5-6
CDR3 protein: CASSLGGLEQYF

J gene: TRBJ1-1
V gene: TRBV5-4
CDR3 protein: CASSITGGDTEAFF

J gene: TRBJ1-1
V gene: TRBV2
CDR3 protein: CASSSEGRGRRGTEAFF

J gene: TRBJ2-7
V gene: TRBV13
CDR3 protein: CASSPGTSEVFRQYF

J gene: TRBJ2-1
V gene: TRBV12-1
CDR3 protein: CASSFSGQSSYNEQFF

J gene: TRBJ1-2
V gene: TRBV28
CDR3 protein: CASIPNGVYGYTF

J gene: TRBJ2-1
V gene: TRBV3-1/TRBV3-2
CDR3 protein: CASSRTSGVNEQFF

J gene: TRBJ1-6
V gene: TRBV28
CDR3 protein: CASTKRDRATPLHF

J gene: TRBJ2-5
V gene: TRBV18
CDR3 protein: CASSPSFYKTQYF